This TCR beta chain was captured by sequencing in a study of blood T cell repertoires in COVID-19. Across the study: T cells, B-cell-depleted T cells, or PBMCs provided the cDNA or gDNA that served as material.

Data came from immunoSEQ multiplex PCR; TCRdb stores just in-frame clones and leaves some out. This repertoire shows about 310,000 clones, around 90% found once; its top ten account for around 0.98%. With 4 bases removed from V and 5 bases from J, the gap between germline ends came to 12 bases. The CDR3 is 13 amino acids. Germline CDR1 and CDR2: LNHDA and SQIVND (reference sequence). This chain joins TRBV19 and TRBJ2-7; D gene unclear. This TCR was recovered from a woman aged 40 to 49 with COVID-19, enrolled during active disease. Sequencing was performed on peripheral blood. The CDR3 protein is CASSKSRLDEQYF. The CDR3 nucleotides read TGTGCCAGTAGTAAATCTAGACTGGACGAGCAGTACTTC.